These 23 T cell receptor beta chains originate from one sample sequenced in a study of beta chain features in type 1 diabetes. Expressed TCRB transcripts got sequenced, as all isolated RNA was reverse transcribed. The data were produced by immunoSEQ multiplex PCR, yet TCRdb's version contains in-frame clones alone and is incomplete. Of under 400,000 clones in the sample, roughly 12% are singletons; the top ten hold 0.017%. The specimen sequenced was naive CD4+ T cells from blood. These receptors all stem from a man aged 18 to 29 in good health.

The chain couples TRBV7-2 to TRBJ2-7, with a weak D call TRBD2 (6 bases). Trimming removed 5 bases at V and 4 bases at J, with 12 bases between. Germline-derived CDR1 and CDR2 are SGHTA and FQGNSA. The CDR3 sequence is 13 residues long. CDR3 nucleotide sequence: TGTGCCAGCAGCCTTGACGGACTATACGAGCAGTACTTC. It codes for CASSLDGLYEQYF.

The gene calls are TRBV30 and TRBJ2-7; possible D gene TRBD2, 5 bases. Germline V CDR1 and CDR2: GTSNPN, SVGIG (reference sequence). The CDR3 runs to 14 residues. V shed 2 bases and J shed 7 bases, with 18 bases lying between them. The CDR3 protein is CAWSPGRGSGEQYF. Here the CDR3 DNA reads TGTGCCTGGAGTCCTGGACGTGGATCGGGAGAGCAGTACTTC.

This chain connects TRBV11-1 to TRBJ2-3; D possibly corresponds to TRBD1 (7 bases). Germline lookup yields CDR1 SGHAT and CDR2 FQDESV (reference sequence). This CDR3 spans 16 amino acids. The V and J ends lost 1 base and 3 bases respectively, with 14 bases between them. DNA for the CDR3: TGTGCCAGCAGCTTAGACTGGGGGGACAGAACAGATACGCAGTATTTT. Its translation is CASSLDWGDRTDTQYF.

The V and J genes are TRBV7-3 and TRBJ2-5, with a possible D match to TRBD1 (7 bases). The length of the CDR3 is 16 residues. The V gene lost 4 bases and the J gene lost 3 bases, with 18 bases spanning the gap. Looked up from germline, CDR1 is SGHTA and CDR2 is FQGTGA. CDR3 loop: CASSSGVTGEEETQYF. CDR3 DNA sequence: TGTGCCAGCAGCTCAGGAGTAACAGGGGAGGAAGAGACCCAGTACTTC.

This clone was detected a few times. The rearrangement joins TRBV28 to TRBJ2-7; 11 bases are shared with TRBD2. The CDR3 contains 15 residues. Germline trimming cut 4 bases from V and 6 bases from J; bases unmatched to any gene: 8. Per the germline V gene, CDR1 is MDHEN and CDR2 is SYDVKM. The CDR3 DNA reads as TGTGCCAGCAGTTCTCTCCGTAGCGGGAGGGGCGAGCAGTACTTC. This gives the protein CASSSLRSGRGEQYF.

There are a few counts of this clone. This rearrangement joins TRBV30 to TRBJ1-1; D not certain. The germline V gene encodes CDR1 GTSNPN and CDR2 SVGIG (reference sequence). This CDR3 region has 15 residues. V shed 3 bases and J shed 3 bases, with 17 bases lying between them. The CDR3 protein is CAWRESWVRYTEAFF. The DNA for the CDR3 is TGTGCCTGGAGGGAGTCATGGGTGAGGTACACTGAAGCTTTCTTT.

This chain joins TRBV28 and TRBJ2-6, with D unclear. With 2 bases removed from V and 12 bases from J, the gap between germline ends came to 11 bases. CDR1 is MDHEN, CDR2 SYDVKM, per germline. The CDR3 totals 13 residues. CDR3 region: CASSLKTPGVLTF. CDR3 sequence (DNA): TGTGCCAGCAGTTTAAAAACACCAGGCGTCCTGACTTTC.

This clone has only a few counts. The chain carries TRBV5-1 and TRBJ1-1; TRBD1 agrees at 8 bases. The CDR3 loop spans 15 amino acids. Germline V gene sequence: CDR1 SGHRS, CDR2 YFSETQ. Germline trimming cut 3 bases from V and 2 bases from J; bases unmatched to any gene: 6. Written as DNA, the CDR3 is TGCGCCAGCAGCTCCTGGACAGGGACTAACACTGAAGCTTTCTTT. Its translation is CASSSWTGTNTEAFF.

This clone was counted only a few times. The chain links TRBV7-3 to TRBJ2-2; D not certain. V was pared by 5 bases and J by 6 bases, with 13 bases between. This CDR3 is 14 amino acids long. Per germline, CDR1 SGHTA and CDR2 FQGTGA. As DNA, the CDR3 is TGTGCCAGCAGCCCCCGTGGAGCATCCGGGGAGCTGTTTTTT. Protein sequence: CASSPRGASGELFF.

This clone has just a few counts. The V gene is TRBV19, the J gene TRBJ1-1, with a tentative D call TRBD1 (5 bases). The CDR3 extends over 13 amino acids. Germline loops: CDR1 LNHDA, CDR2 SQIVND (reference sequence). V was pared by 4 bases and J by 4 bases, with 10 bases between. CDR3 sequence: CASSKTVTTEAFF. The CDR3 nucleotides read TGTGCCAGTAGTAAGACAGTTACCACTGAAGCTTTCTTT. The whole variable domain, remainder taken from reference TRBV19 and TRBJ1-1, is DGGITQSPKYLFRKEGQNVTLSCEQNLNHDAMYWYRQDPGQGLRLIYYSQIVNDFQKGDIAEGYSVSREKKESFPLTVTSAQKNPTAFYLCASSKTVTTEAFFGQGTRLTVV.

This clone was seen more than once but under ten times. This rearrangement joins TRBV19 to TRBJ2-1; TRBD2 might be the D (6 bases). This CDR3 is built from 14 residues. V dropped 3 bases and J dropped 5 bases, with 11 bases sitting between them. Germline CDR1 and CDR2: LNHDA and SQIVND (reference sequence). The CDR3 DNA reads as TGTGCCAGTAGTATGTCTAGCGCAAACAATGAGCAGTTCTTC. It encodes CASSMSSANNEQFF.

J is TRBJ2-2 and V is TRBV11-1; 15 positions agree with TRBD2. This CDR3 contains 17 residues. Trimming at V came to 5 bases and at J to 5 bases, leaving 6 bases not matched to a gene. Germline V gene sequence: CDR1 SGHAT, CDR2 FQDESV (reference sequence). CDR3 amino acids: CASSPGLAGGVTGELFF. Here the CDR3 DNA reads TGTGCCAGCAGCCCCGGACTAGCGGGAGGGGTTACCGGGGAGCTGTTTTTT. The full variable domain, in which reference TRBV11-1 and TRBJ2-2 provide the parts outside the CDR3, is EAEVAQSPRYKITEKSQAVAFWCDPISGHATLYWYRQILGQGPELLVQFQDESVVDDSQLPKDRFSAERLKGVDSTLKIQPAELGDSAMYLCASSPGLAGGVTGELFFGEGSRLTVL.

This clone occurred a few times. Other DNA sequences in this specimen translate into the identical CDR3. The V and J genes are TRBV7-2 and TRBJ1-5; 7 bases line up with TRBD1. J gave up 4 bases and V 4 bases, and 4 bases lay outside the gene matches. The CDR3 spans 14 residues. CDR1 is SGHTA and CDR2 is FQGNSA in the germline V gene. DNA for the CDR3: TGTGCCAGCAGCTCGGGACAGCCAAATCAGCCCCAGCATTTT. Translating gives CASSSGQPNQPQHF.

The chain uses TRBV15 and TRBJ2-1; 7 nucleotides align to TRBD1. CDR3 length: 15 residues. In germline, CDR1 is LNHNV, CDR2 YYDKDF (reference sequence). The ends lost 6 bases at V and 2 bases at J; junction bases unmatched: 7. The CDR3 region is CATRLPGQPYNEQFF. The DNA for the CDR3 is TGTGCCACCAGGTTACCGGGACAGCCCTACAATGAGCAGTTCTTC. Full variable domain (missing parts from reference TRBV15 and TRBJ2-1): DAMVIQNPRYQVTQFGKPVTLSCSQTLNHNVMYWYQQKSSQAPKLLFHYYDKDFNNEADTPDNFQSRRPNTSFCFLDIRSPGLGDTAMYLCATRLPGQPYNEQFFGPGTRLTVL.

There are a few counts of this clone. The CDR3 loop reads CASSSWNGVATQYF. CDR3 in DNA: TGTGCCAGCAGCTCCTGGAATGGCGTAGCGACCCAGTACTTC. This chain joins TRBV2 and TRBJ2-5; D is unclear. The germline V gene has CDR1 SNHLY and CDR2 FYNNEI. V was pared by 6 bases and J by 7 bases, with 18 bases between. The CDR3 has 14 amino acids.

This clone was counted only a few times. This rearrangement joins TRBV28 to TRBJ1-5; TRBD1 is a possible D gene (5 bases). The germline V gene has CDR1 MDHEN and CDR2 SYDVKM. The V gene lost 7 bases and the J gene lost 1 base, with 8 bases spanning the gap. The CDR3 runs 13 residues. The CDR3 region is CASMGGSNQPQHF. The CDR3 coding sequence is TGTGCCAGCATGGGGGGGAGCAATCAGCCCCAGCATTTT.

The chain joins TRBV11-2 to TRBJ1-1, with 7 bases aligning to TRBD1. The CDR3 is 13 amino acids. J lost 3 bases, V lost 6 bases, and 4 bases had no gene match. Germline V gene sequence: CDR1 SGHAT, CDR2 FQNNGV. CDR3 DNA sequence: TGTGCCAGCAGTCGAGACAGGGACACTGAAGCTTTCTTT. Protein sequence: CASSRDRDTEAFF.

This clone was counted a few times. This chain connects TRBV15 to TRBJ2-3; D gene uncertain. Germline V gives CDR1 LNHNV, CDR2 YYDKDF (reference sequence). V lost 1 base and J 0 bases, leaving 17 bases between the germline ends. This CDR3 is built from 18 residues. In DNA form, the CDR3 reads TGTGCCACCAGCAGAGTAACAGTTGTCGCCCTTAGCACAGATACGCAGTATTTT. This translates into CATSRVTVVALSTDTQYF.

This clone has more than one count but fewer than ten. V is TRBV28 and J is TRBJ1-1; maybe TRBD1 (6 bases). The ends were cut back, 8 bases at V and 0 bases at J, with 10 bases in the middle. Looked up from germline, CDR1 is MDHEN and CDR2 is SYDVKM. The CDR3 length is 13 residues. The CDR3 spells CASLGGVNTEAFF. For the CDR3, the DNA is TGTGCCAGCCTAGGGGGGGTGAACACTGAAGCTTTCTTT.

The chain joins TRBV7-8 to TRBJ1-2; tentative D call: TRBD1 (5 bases). Germline V gene data show CDR1 as SGHVS and CDR2 as FQNEAQ. Deletions cut 1 base from V and 2 bases from J, with 11 bases between. The CDR3 consists of 15 residues. CDR3 residues: CASSLGGGSNYGYTF. In DNA form, the CDR3 reads TGTGCCAGCAGCTTAGGGGGGGGATCAAACTATGGCTACACCTTC.

A few counts support this clone. The chain is built from TRBV29-1 and TRBJ2-5; 12 nucleotides agree with TRBD2. The J call could be wrong; TRBJ2-7 is a better fit for the DNA end. Germline V lookup: CDR1 SQVTM, CDR2 ANQGSEA. CDR3 length: 17 residues. As DNA, the CDR3 is TGCAGCGTTGCCGATTCGGGCCTAGCGGGAGGGAGGTACGAGCAGTACTTC. Its translation: CSVADSGLAGGRYEQYF.

The table lists this clone with a few counts. The chain uses TRBV25-1 and TRBJ2-7; 8 bases are a match to TRBD2. Per germline, CDR1 MGHDK and CDR2 SYGVNS. There are 16 residues in the CDR3. J gave up 3 bases and V 3 bases, and 10 bases lay outside the gene matches. The CDR3 region has the DNA TGTGCCAGCAGTGATAGCGACGGGAGGGCCTTCTACGAGCAGTACTTC. Protein sequence: CASSDSDGRAFYEQYF.

Only a few counts were recorded for this clone. V is TRBV5-1 and J is TRBJ2-1, with 8 bases that match TRBD2. CDR1 and CDR2 from the germline V gene are SGHRS and YFSETQ. After removal of 2 bases from V and 1 base from J, the junction contained 2 bases not matched to a gene. This CDR3 spans 15 amino acids. CDR3 loop: CASSFGGGSYNEQFF. The CDR3 DNA is TGCGCCAGCAGCTTCGGGGGGGGATCCTACAATGAGCAGTTCTTC.